This T cell receptor (beta chain) was documented in a study of T cells in tumors after PD-1 blockade. Study background: No patient had prior checkpoint blockade, systemic immunosuppression, or radiotherapy within 4 weeks. Treatment was either pembrolizumab 200 mg every 3 weeks or cemiplimab 350 mg every 2 weeks. Mean per blood sample: 95,000 to 130,000 templates (roughly 21,000-270,000), 36,536 unique clonotypes.

This clone was detected ten times or more. Antigen: not known. Only in-frame clones appear in the TCRdb table, and some are missing; sequencing was by immunoSEQ multiplex PCR. The table shows 30,000 to 40,000 clones, with 78% occurring only once. Study outcomes and limitations: Peripheral recruitment is suggested, as some novel exhausted tumor clones were in pre-treatment blood.

This CDR3 has 15 amino acids. Between the trimmed V and J ends, which lost 1 base and 5 bases, there was a span of 15 bases. Germline values: CDR1 LGHNA, CDR2 YSLEER. V is TRBV4-3 and J is TRBJ2-7; D might be TRBD1 or TRBD2, each matching 5 bases. The starting material was PBMCs, obtained before anti-PD-1 treatment. This clonotype was sampled from a human donor with basal cell carcinoma. CDR3 DNA: TGCGCCAGCAGCCAAGGCTCGGGGCAGGCAAACGAGCAGTACTTC. This sequence encodes CASSQGSGQANEQYF.